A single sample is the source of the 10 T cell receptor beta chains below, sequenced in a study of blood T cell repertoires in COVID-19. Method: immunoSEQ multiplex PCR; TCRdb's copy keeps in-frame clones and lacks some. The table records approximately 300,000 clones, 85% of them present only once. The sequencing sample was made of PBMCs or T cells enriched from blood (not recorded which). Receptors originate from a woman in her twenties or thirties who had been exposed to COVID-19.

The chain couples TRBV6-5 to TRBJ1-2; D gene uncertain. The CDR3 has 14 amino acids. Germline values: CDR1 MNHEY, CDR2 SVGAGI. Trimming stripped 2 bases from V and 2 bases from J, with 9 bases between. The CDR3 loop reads CASSYQATNYGYTF. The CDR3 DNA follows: TGTGCCAGCAGTTACCAGGCTACAAACTATGGCTACACCTTC.

CDR3 amino acids: CASNARASTDTQYF. CDR3 DNA: TGTGCCAGTAATGCGCGGGCTAGCACAGATACGCAGTATTTT. J is TRBJ2-3 and V is TRBV11-1; perhaps TRBD2 as D (5 bases). The V gene lost 9 bases and the J gene lost 0 bases, with 13 bases spanning the gap. This CDR3 spans 14 amino acids. Germline assignment: CDR1 SGHAT and CDR2 FQDESV (reference sequence).

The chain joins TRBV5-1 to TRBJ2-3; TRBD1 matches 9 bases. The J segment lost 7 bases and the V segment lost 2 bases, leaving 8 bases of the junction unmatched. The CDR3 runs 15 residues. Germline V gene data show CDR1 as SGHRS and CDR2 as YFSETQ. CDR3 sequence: CASSLGTGQRNTQYF. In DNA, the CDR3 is TGCGCCAGCAGCTTAGGGACAGGGCAGAGGAATACGCAGTATTTT.

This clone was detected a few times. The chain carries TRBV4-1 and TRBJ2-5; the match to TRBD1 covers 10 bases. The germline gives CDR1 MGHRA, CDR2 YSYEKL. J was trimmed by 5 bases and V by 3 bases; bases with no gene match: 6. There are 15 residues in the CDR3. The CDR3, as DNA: TGCGCCAGCAGCCAGGAGACAGGGGGCAGGGAGACCCAGTACTTC. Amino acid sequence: CASSQETGGRETQYF.

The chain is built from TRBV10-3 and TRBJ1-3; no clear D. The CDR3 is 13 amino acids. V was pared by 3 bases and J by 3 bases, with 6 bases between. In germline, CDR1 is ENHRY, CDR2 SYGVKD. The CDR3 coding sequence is TGTGCCATCAGTGAAATCCGTGGAAACACCATATATTTT. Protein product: CAISEIRGNTIYF.

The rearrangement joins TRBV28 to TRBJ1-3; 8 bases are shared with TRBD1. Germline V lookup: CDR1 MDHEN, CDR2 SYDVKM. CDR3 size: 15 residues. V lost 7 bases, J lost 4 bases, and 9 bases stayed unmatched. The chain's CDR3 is CASNPTGTGGNTIYF. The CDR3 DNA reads TGTGCCAGCAACCCAACCGGGACAGGAGGAAACACCATATATTTT.

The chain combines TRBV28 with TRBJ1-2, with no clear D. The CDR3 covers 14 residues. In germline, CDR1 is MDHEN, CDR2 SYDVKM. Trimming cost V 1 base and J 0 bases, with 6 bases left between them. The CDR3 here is CASSLSSTNYGYTF. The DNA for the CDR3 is TGTGCCAGCAGTTTATCATCAACTAACTATGGCTACACCTTC.

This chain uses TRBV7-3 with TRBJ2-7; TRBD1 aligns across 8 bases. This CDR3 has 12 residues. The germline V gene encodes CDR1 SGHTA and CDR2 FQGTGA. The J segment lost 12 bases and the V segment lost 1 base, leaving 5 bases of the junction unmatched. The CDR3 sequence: CASSLMTGELYF. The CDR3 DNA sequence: TGTGCCAGCAGCTTAATGACAGGGGAATTGTACTTC.

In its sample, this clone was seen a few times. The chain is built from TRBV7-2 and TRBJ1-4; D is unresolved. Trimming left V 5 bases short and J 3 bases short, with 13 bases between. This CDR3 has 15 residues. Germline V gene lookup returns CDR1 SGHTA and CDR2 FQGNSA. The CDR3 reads CASSPTVSANEKLFF. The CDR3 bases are TGTGCCAGCAGCCCCACAGTATCGGCTAATGAAAAACTGTTTTTT.

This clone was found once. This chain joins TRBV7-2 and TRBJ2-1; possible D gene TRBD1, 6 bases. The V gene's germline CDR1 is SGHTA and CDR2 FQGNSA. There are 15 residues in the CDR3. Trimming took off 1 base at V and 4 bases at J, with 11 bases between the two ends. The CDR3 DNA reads TGTGCCAGCAGCTTAGAGGGGGAAAAATACAATGAGCAGTTCTTC. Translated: CASSLEGEKYNEQFF.